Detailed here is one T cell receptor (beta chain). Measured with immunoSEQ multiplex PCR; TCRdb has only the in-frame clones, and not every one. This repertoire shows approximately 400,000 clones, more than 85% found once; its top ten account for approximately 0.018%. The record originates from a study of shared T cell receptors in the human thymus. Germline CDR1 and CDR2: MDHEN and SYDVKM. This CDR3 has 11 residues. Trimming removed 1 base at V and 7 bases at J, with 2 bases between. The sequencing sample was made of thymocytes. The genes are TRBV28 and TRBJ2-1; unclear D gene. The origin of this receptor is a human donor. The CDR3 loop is CASSLLNEQFF. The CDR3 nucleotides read TGTGCCAGCAGTTTATTGAATGAGCAGTTCTTC.